This section outlines one T cell receptor (beta chain) sequence together with its context. This clonotype was seen at least ten times. No per-base quality is available; no much larger clone lies one base away. Measured from the cysteine to the phenylalanine, the CDR3 is 16 residues long. Of the read, only the CDR3 DNA is kept; its 48 bases are in frame from base 1. A distance of 11 bases separates the germline ends of V and J, which lose 5 bases and 0 bases respectively. Sequencing instrument: Illumina NovaSeq 6000. TCR cDNA was synthesized by 5'RACE template switching, through which a universal primer site and unique molecular identifiers were introduced. Priming of cDNA synthesis was performed from both the TCR alpha and TCR beta constant segments. Libraries were amplified in two PCR steps, with sample barcodes and sequencing adapters added in the second step. Sequencing of the libraries was done on either Illumina HiSeq 2500 (2x100 bp) or NovaSeq (2x150 bp). Processing in the source paper ran as follows. MIGEC was used to demultiplex reads and collapse the reads into UMI consensus sequences, and MiXCR was used for V(D)J alignment. Clonotypes responding to the vaccine were identified with edgeR on replicate PBMC samples, with the criteria of FDR below 0.01 and a log2 fold change above 5 up to day 15. Bulk clonotypes were assigned CD4 or CD8 identity according to which sequenced CD4 or CD8 repertoire held them at higher abundance. To estimate how each clone was distributed across memory phenotypes, clonotype frequencies in memory subsets were weighted by FACS-sorted cell numbers. TCRdb ran its own pipeline on the public reads, namely fastp trimming at Q25 and MiXCR clone calling, and kept in-frame beta chains. Every CDR3 protein is listed once, alongside the most common genes and DNA of its rows. These V and J calls originate from TCRdb's pipeline instead of the authors' own analysis. This sample has about 14,000 distinct CDR3 sequences in its table, and 7.3% of those were observed once. The top ten hold less than 2% of the sample.

The sample is drawn from a study of T cells after yellow fever vaccination (dated by TCRdb to the late 2010s). For the wider study: Using CD3, CD45RA, CCR7 and CD95 staining, memory subsets (EM, EMRA, CM and Tscm) were sorted on a BD FACS Aria III. The SMART-Seq v4 Ultra Low Input RNA kit was used to prepare libraries from fractions with low cell numbers. To track T-cell clones before and after primary and booster YFV17D yellow fever vaccination, bulk TCR alpha and beta repertoires were sequenced longitudinally. Blood samples were taken at several timepoints before and after primary and secondary immunization, and bulk PBMC replicates and cell subsets were isolated. Two healthy male donors, one aged 18 to 29 and one aged 30 to 40 years, made up the cohort. Memory subsets were sorted on days 0, 15 and 45 and at 18 months following primary vaccination, and on days 0, 15 and 45 following the 30-year booster. Here is what the overall study found, with its caveats: FACS-sorted repertoires could contain abundant contaminating clonotypes from the bulk population, so computational filtering was required. A small fraction of clonotypes appeared in both the CD4 and CD8 compartments, likely as a result of convergent recombination. Compared with the primary T-cell response, the secondary T-cell response was weaker but faster, peaking on day 5 rather than day 15. Because only a couple of donors were included in the study, the extent to which the findings can be generalized is limited. Most clones expanded after primary vaccination (about 95% of CD4 and 88% of CD8) were re-detected after the booster, suggesting that broad memory maintenance occurred. On day 0, almost all vaccine-responding clonotypes were below detection in the sorted memory subsets.

Sample treatment or condition, as interpreted from the label and publication: live attenuated yellow fever vaccine strain. A standard Ficoll-Paque protocol was used to isolate PBMCs from peripheral blood. The RNeasy Micro Kit was used to extract RNA from sorted memory subsets. The TCR sequence derives from a man aged 18-30 years who received the YFV17D yellow fever vaccine. The V and J genes are TRBV12-3 or TRBV12-4 and TRBJ2-6; TRBD1 is a weak D gene call, 6 bases matching. Source: PBMCs, either bulk or a sorted T-cell subset (CD4+, CD8+, memory, or dextramer-sorted; not recorded which), taken on the day of the yellow fever booster vaccination. The bases read TGTGCCAGCAGTCGGGACACCAACTCTGGGGCCAACGTCCTGACTTTC. Its protein product is CASSRDTNSGANVLTF.